This TCR beta chain was captured in a study of cytomegalovirus exposure and HLA in healthy donors. It was with 60 Vbeta and 13 Jbeta primers that the PCR ran. Sequencing used immunoSEQ multiplex PCR; TCRdb keeps in-frame clones, though not all of them. The sample records about 160,000 clones, about 80% being singletons. Study-wide results and caveats: The study recorded more than 150 TCR beta chains that were cytomegalovirus-associated. Segments of the TCR beta V type were, in most cases, productive about 90% or about 30% of the time in an earlier analysis.

Donors showed nominal health when sampled, although they likely had unrecorded immune exposures. The V end was cut by 1 base, the J end by 0 bases, with 9 bases between. Germline-derived CDR1 and CDR2 are MGHDK and SYGVNS. CDR3 size: 16 residues. About this clone itself: Antigen specificity is unknown.

Sample: PBMCs. The TCR originated in a man aged 18 to 35 in good health and CMV-seropositive. The J gene is TRBJ1-4, the V gene TRBV25-1, with D uncertain. CDR3 sequence: CASSEFSFSTNEKLFF. The CDR3 nucleotides read TGTGCCAGCAGTGAATTTTCGTTCTCAACTAATGAAAAACTGTTTTTT.